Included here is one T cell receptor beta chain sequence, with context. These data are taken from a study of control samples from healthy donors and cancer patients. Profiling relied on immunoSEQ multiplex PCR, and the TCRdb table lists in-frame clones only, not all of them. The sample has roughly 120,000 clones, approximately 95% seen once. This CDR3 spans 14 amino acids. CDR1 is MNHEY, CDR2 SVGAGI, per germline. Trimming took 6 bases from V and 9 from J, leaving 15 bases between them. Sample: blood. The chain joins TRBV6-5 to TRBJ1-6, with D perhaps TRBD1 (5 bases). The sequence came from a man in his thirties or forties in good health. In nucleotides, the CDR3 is TGTGCCAGCAGCGGCCGGGGGGGAGGTTCACCCCTCCACTTT. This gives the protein CASSGRGGGSPLHF.